The text below deals with one T cell receptor (beta chain). What it binds is unknown. This entry is derived from a study of CD8+ T cells in alopecia areata. Turning to the study itself: Oral tofacitinib (5 to 10 mg twice daily) was administered to treated patients.

V dropped 10 bases and J dropped 7; count of bases not matched to a gene: 8. CDR1 and CDR2 (germline): SEHNR, FQNEAQ (reference sequence). This CDR3 has 15 residues. Sequencing used cDNA as its template, made by extracting RNA and reverse transcribing it. TCRdb keeps only in-frame clones here, not all; method: immunoSEQ multiplex PCR. The repertoire holds about 270,000 clones, with 60% as singletons. Whole-study findings and limits: Just one nonresponder means the tie between baseline CD8+ expansion and response stays uncertain.

Treatment meaning: oral pan-JAK inhibitor, 5-10 mg twice daily. Lesional scalp tissue (obtained by punch biopsy) and peripheral blood were collected from alopecia areata patients. This specimen was CD4+ T cells sorted from blood, taken around week 53, from a patient treated with tofacitinib. This sequence joins TRBV7-9 and TRBJ1-6; 12 bases map to TRBD1. This TCR was recovered from a human donor with alopecia areata. In nucleotides, the CDR3 is TGTGCCATCAGGAGGGACAGGGGGCGAAATTCACCCCTCCACTTT. It codes for CAIRRDRGRNSPLHF.